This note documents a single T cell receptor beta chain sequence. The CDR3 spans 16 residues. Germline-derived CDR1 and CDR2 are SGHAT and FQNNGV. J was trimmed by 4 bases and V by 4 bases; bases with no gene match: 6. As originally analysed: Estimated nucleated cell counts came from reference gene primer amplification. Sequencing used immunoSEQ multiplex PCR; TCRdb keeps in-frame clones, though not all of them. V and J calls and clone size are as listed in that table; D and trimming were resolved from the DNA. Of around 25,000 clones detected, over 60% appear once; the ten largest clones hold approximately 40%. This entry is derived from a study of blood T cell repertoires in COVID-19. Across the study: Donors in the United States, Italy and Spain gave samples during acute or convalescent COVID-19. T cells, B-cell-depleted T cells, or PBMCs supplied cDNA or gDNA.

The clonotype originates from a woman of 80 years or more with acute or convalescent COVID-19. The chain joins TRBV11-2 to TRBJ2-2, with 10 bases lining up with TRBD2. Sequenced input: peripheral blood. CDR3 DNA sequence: TGTGCCAGCAGCTATTCTAGCGGGAGTGTCACCGGGGAGCTGTTTTTT. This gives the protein CASSYSSGSVTGELFF.